This T cell receptor beta chain came from a study of spatial heterogeneity in lung cancer (dated 2019 in TCRdb). Background for the entire study: Beta-chain transcripts were consistently detected in greater numbers than alpha-chain transcripts, which likely reflects a higher abundance of beta-chain transcripts. TCR alpha and beta repertoires were quantitatively compared across multiple tumor regions, matched nontumor lung and blood in non-small cell lung cancer. In the raw uncorrected reads, each unique combination of TCR and UMI appeared on average more than ten times. Both alpha and beta chains were TCR-sequenced in samples taken at surgery, namely 220 tumor regions, fewer than 85 matched nontumor lung samples and 55 to 60 PBMC samples. The study linked features of the TCR repertoire to counts of nonsynonymous mutations, which were determined by whole-exome sequencing of tumor tissue.

Via the germline V gene, CDR1 is SNHLY and CDR2 FYNNEI. From cysteine to phenylalanine, the CDR3 is 13 amino acids long. Of all the DNA, just the CDR3 is kept, 39 bases in frame from base 1. V loses 4 bases of germline sequence and J loses 3 bases, and the interval between the two ends is 7 bases. On the study overall, not on this receptor specifically: Confirming at a functional level the hypothesis that regional TCRs recognize regional mutations was considered to require additional single-cell paired TCR alpha and beta sequencing. Ubiquitous expanded tumor TCRs were found in blood more often at tumor resection than at routine follow-up.

The receptor library was made with 5' RACE. Data came from a NextSeq 500. To allow correction of PCR and sequencing errors, the TCR library protocol tagged every TCR cDNA molecule with a unique molecular identifier. In the authors' own workflow: Decombinator tools were used for TCR identification, UMI-based error correction and CDR3 extraction. Expanded TCRs were defined as those above a frequency of 2 per 1,000, corresponding to the top 1% of the tumor frequency distribution. Renyi diversity was computed with the R vegan package after each repertoire had been subsampled 100 times to 5,000 TCRs. CDR3 similarity networks were constructed using string-kernel similarity of amino acid triplets, with links drawn between CDR3s whose pairwise similarity was above 0.82. The public reads were reanalyzed by TCRdb: fastp trimming at Q25, MiXCR alignment, in-frame beta chains only. Each record represents a unique CDR3 protein, reported with the most common genes and DNA among its rows. In this record, the V and J calls reflect TCRdb's handling and not the investigators' own analysis. This sample lists 45,000 or so distinct CDR3 sequences; over 9.5% were detected once. Together, the top ten hold around two fifths of the sample.

The table lists this clonotype with a few counts. Its antigen remains undetermined. Qualities for individual bases were not recorded, and no much larger clone is one base off. What the time point label conveys for this sample: sample taken at primary tumor resection. Without any cell sorting, TCR sequencing was performed on whole RNA extracted either from tumor and nontumor lung tissue or from cryopreserved PBMC samples. Donors were 65 to 85 patients with early-stage, untreated non-small cell lung cancer from the lung TRACERx cohort. Patients were selected for TCR sequencing only if sufficient RNA was available from at least two tumor regions.

The sequence derives from a female donor with early-stage non-small cell lung cancer. The source material was PBMCs, sampled at surgery. The chain couples TRBV2 to TRBJ1-5; confidence is insufficient to name the D gene. The CDR3 loop reads CASSGGNNQPQHF. DNA sequence: TGTGCCAGCAGTGGAGGGAACAATCAGCCCCAGCATTTT.